The clone carrying this TCR beta chain was detected only a few times. Antigen specificity is unknown. Trimming cost V 0 bases and J 7 bases; bases outside gene matches: 6. Germline V gene lookup returns CDR1 LNHNV and CDR2 YYDKDF (reference sequence). CDR3 size: 14 residues. This record comes from a study of T cells after yellow fever vaccination. General study findings and limits: On re-exposure, the response was weaker but peaked faster, at day 5 versus 15. CD4 and CD8 compartments shared a small share of clonotypes, likely from convergent recombination.

TCRdb ran MiXCR on the 5' RACE reads and lists one entry per CDR3 protein. The table shows under 300,000 distinct CDR3 sequences, with over 10% occurring only once. This chain connects TRBV15 to TRBJ2-7; 7 bases agree with TRBD1. Material: CD4+ T cells sorted from PBMCs, obtained 45 days after the yellow fever booster vaccination. The TCR originated in a man aged 25 to 45 who received the YFV17D yellow fever vaccine. CDR3 sequence: CATSREGTVGEQYF. Here the CDR3 DNA reads TGTGCCACCAGCAGAGAGGGGACAGTCGGGGAGCAGTACTTC.